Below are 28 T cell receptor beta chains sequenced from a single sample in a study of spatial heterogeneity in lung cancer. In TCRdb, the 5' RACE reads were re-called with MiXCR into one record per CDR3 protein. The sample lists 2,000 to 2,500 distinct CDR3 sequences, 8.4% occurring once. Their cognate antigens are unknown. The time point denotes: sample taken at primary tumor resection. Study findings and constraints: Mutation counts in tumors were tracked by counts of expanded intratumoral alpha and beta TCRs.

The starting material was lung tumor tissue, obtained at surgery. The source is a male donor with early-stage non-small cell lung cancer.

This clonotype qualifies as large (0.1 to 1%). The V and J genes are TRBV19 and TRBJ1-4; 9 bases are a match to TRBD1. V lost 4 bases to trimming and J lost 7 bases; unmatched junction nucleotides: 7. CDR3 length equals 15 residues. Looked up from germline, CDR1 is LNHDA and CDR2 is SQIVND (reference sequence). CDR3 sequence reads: CASSRGQGVGEKLFF. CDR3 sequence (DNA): TGTGCCAGTAGTAGGGGACAGGGCGTAGGTGAAAAACTGTTTTTT.

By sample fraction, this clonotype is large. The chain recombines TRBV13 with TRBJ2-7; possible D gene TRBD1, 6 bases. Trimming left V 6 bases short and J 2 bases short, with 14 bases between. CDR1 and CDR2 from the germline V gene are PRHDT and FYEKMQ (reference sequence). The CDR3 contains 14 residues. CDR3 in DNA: TGTGCCAGCAGTCCAAAACAGGGTGCCTACGAGCAGTACTTC. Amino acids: CASSPKQGAYEQYF. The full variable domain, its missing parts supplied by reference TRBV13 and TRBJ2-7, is AAGVIQSPRHLIKEKRETATLKCYPIPRHDTVYWYQQGPGQDPQFLISFYEKMQSDKGSIPDRFSAQQFSDYHSELNMSSLELGDSALYFCASSPKQGAYEQYFGPGTRLTVT.

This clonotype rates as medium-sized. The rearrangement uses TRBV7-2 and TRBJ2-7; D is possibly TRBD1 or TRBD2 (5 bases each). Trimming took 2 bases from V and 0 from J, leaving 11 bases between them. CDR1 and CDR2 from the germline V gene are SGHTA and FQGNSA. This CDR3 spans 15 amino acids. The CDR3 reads CASSLRAGSSYEQYF. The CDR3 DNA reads TGTGCCAGCAGCTTAAGGGCAGGGAGCTCCTACGAGCAGTACTTC.

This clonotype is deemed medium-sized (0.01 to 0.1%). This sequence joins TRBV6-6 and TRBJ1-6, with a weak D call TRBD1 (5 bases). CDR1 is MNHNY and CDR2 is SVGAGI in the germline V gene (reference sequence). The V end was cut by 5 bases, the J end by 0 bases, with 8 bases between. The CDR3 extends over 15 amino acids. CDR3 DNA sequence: TGTGCCAGCAGTCGGGGGAGCTCCTATAATTCACCCCTCCACTTT. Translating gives CASSRGSSYNSPLHF.

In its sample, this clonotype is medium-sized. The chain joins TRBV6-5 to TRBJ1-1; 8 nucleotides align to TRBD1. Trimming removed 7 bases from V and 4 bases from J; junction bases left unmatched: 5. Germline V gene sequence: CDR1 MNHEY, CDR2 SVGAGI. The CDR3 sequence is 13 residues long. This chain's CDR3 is CASIPGQGTEAFF. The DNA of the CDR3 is TGTGCCAGCATCCCAGGACAGGGCACTGAAGCTTTCTTT.

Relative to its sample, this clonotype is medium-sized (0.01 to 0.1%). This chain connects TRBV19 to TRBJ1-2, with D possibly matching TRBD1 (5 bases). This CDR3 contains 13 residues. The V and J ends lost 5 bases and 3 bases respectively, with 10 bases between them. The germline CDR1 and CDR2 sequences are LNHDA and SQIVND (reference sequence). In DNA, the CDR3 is TGTGCCAGTAGTGCCCGGGGGTACTATGGCTACACCTTC. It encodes CASSARGYYGYTF. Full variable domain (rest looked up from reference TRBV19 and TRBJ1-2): DGGITQSPKYLFRKEGQNVTLSCEQNLNHDAMYWYRQDPGQGLRLIYYSQIVNDFQKGDIAEGYSVSREKKESFPLTVTSAQKNPTAFYLCASSARGYYGYTFGSGTRLTVV.

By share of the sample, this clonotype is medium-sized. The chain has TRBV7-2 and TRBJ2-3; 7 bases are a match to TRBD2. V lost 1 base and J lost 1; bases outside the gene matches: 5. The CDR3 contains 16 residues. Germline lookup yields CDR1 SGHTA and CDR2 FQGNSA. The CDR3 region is CASSLGNSGGTDTQYF. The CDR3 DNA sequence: TGTGCCAGCAGCTTAGGGAACAGCGGGGGCACAGATACGCAGTATTTT.

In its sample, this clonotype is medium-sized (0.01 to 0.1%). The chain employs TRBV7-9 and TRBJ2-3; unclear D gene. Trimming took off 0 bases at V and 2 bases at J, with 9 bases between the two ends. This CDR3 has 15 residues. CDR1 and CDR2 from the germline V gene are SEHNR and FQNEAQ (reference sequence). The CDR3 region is CASSLASLSTDTQYF. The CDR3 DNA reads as TGTGCCAGCAGCTTAGCATCCCTCTCCACAGATACGCAGTATTTT.

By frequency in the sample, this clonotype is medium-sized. CDR3 in DNA: TGTGCCAGCAGTTACGCCGGGACTCGGTGGTCCGAGCAGTACTTC. It codes for CASSYAGTRWSEQYF. V and J are TRBV6-2 or TRBV6-3 and TRBJ2-7; D perhaps matches TRBD2 (6 bases). The CDR3 loop spans 15 amino acids. CDR1 is MNHEY and CDR2 is SVGEGT in the germline V gene. Trimming cost V 2 bases and J 6 bases, with 17 bases left between them.

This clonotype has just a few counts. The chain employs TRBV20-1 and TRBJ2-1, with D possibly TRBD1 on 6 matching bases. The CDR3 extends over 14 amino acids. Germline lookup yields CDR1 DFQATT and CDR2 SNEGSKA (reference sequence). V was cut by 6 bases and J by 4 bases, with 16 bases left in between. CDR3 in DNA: TGCAGTGCGCCCCCCCTGGACAGTTACAATGAGCAGTTCTTC. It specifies CSAPPLDSYNEQFF.

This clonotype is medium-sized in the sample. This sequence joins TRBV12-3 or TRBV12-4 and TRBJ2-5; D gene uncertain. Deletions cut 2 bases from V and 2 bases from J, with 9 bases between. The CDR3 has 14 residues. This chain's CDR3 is CASSLPETQETQYF. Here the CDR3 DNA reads TGTGCCAGCAGTTTACCAGAAACACAAGAGACCCAGTACTTC.

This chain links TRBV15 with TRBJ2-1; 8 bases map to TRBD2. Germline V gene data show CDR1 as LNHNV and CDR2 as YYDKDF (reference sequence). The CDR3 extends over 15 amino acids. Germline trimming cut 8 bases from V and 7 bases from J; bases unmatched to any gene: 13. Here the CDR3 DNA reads TGTGCCACCTCCCGAATTAGCGGGGTGGGGAATGAGCAGTTCTTC. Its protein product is CATSRISGVGNEQFF. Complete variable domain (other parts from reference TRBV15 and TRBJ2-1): DAMVIQNPRYQVTQFGKPVTLSCSQTLNHNVMYWYQQKSSQAPKLLFHYYDKDFNNEADTPDNFQSRRPNTSFCFLDIRSPGLGDTAMYLCATSRISGVGNEQFFGPGTRLTVL.

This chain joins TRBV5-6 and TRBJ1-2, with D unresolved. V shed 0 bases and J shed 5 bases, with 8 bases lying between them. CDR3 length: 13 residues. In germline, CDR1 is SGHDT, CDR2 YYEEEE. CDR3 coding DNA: TGTGCCAGCAGCTTGGGGACGGAGTATGGCTACACCTTC. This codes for CASSLGTEYGYTF.

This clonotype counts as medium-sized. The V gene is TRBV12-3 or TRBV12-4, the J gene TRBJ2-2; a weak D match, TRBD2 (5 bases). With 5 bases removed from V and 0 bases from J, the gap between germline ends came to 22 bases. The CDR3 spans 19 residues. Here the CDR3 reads CASSPGIPNAISNTGELFF. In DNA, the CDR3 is TGTGCCAGCAGTCCCGGGATACCCAACGCTATATCGAACACCGGGGAGCTGTTTTTT.

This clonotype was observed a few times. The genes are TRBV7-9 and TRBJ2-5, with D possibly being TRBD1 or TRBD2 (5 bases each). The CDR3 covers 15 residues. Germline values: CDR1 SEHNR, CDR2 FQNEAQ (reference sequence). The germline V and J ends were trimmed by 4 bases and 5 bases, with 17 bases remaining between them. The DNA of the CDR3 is TGTGCCAGCAGCTCCGGGGCCCATGACGGGGAGACCCAGTACTTC. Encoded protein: CASSSGAHDGETQYF.

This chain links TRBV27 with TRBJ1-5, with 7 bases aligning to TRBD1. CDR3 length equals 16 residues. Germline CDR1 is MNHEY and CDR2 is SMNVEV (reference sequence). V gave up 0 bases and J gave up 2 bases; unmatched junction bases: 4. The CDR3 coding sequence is TGTGCCAGCAGTTTATCCAGCAGGGGGGGCAATCAGCCCCAGCATTTT. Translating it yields CASSLSSRGGNQPQHF.

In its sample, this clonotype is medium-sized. As DNA, the CDR3 is TGCGCCAGCAGCCAAGAAACAAGGGGTACCAAAAACATTCAGTACTTC. Translated, it gives CASSQETRGTKNIQYF. The rearrangement joins TRBV4-3 to TRBJ2-4, with a weak D call TRBD1 (5 bases). V gave up 0 bases and J gave up 2 bases, with 11 bases separating them. Germline-derived CDR1 and CDR2 are LGHNA and YSLEER. The CDR3 spans 16 residues.

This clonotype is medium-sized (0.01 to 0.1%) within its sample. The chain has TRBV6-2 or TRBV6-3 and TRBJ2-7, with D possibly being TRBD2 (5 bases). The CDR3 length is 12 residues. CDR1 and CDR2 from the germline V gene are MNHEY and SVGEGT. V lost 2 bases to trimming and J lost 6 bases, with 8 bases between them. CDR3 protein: CASSYGSGEQYF. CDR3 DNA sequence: TGTGCCAGCAGTTACGGGAGCGGCGAGCAGTACTTC.

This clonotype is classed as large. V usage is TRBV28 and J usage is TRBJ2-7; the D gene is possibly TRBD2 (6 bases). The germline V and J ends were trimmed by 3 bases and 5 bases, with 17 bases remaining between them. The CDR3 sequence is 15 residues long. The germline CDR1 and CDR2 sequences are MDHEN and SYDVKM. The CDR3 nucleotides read TGTGCCAGCAGTTTGGGGGTGGGACTCCGGGACGAGCAGTACTTC. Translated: CASSLGVGLRDEQYF.

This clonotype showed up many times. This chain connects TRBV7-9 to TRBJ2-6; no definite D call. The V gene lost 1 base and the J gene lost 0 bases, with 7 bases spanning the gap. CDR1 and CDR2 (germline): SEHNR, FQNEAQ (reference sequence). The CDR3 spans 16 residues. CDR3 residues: CASSLEQNSGANVLTF. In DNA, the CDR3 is TGTGCCAGCAGCTTAGAACAGAACTCTGGGGCCAACGTCCTGACTTTC.

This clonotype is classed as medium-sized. CDR3 bases: TGTGCCAGCAGCTTAACGACAGGGGGACGGGAGCAGTTCTTC. It is translated as CASSLTTGGREQFF. The chain recombines TRBV7-9 with TRBJ2-1; 9 bases are a match to TRBD1. CDR3 length: 14 amino acids. V lost 2 bases and J lost 10; bases outside the gene matches: 6. CDR1 SEHNR and CDR2 FQNEAQ come from the germline V gene (reference sequence). Full variable domain (rest looked up from reference TRBV7-9 and TRBJ2-1): DTGVSQNPRHKITKRGQNVTFRCDPISEHNRLYWYRQTLGQGPEFLTYFQNEAQLEKSRLLSDRFSAERPKGSFSTLEIQRTEQGDSAMYLCASSLTTGGREQFFGPGTRLTVL.

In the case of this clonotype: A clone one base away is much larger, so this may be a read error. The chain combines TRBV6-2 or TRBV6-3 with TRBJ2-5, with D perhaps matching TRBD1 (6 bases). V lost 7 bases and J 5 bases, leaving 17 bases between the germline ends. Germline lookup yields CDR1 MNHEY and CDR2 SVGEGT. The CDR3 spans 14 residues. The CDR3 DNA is TGTGCCAGCATTCAACCAGGGGTAGGGGAGACCCAGTACTTC. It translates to CASIQPGVGETQYF.

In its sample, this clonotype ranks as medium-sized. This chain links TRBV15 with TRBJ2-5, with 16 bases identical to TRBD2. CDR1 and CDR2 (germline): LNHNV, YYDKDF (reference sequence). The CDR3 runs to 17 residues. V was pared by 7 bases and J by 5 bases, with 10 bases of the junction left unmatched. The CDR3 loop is CATTPGTSGGALETQYF. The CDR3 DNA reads TGTGCCACCACTCCCGGGACTAGCGGGGGGGCCTTGGAGACCCAGTACTTC.

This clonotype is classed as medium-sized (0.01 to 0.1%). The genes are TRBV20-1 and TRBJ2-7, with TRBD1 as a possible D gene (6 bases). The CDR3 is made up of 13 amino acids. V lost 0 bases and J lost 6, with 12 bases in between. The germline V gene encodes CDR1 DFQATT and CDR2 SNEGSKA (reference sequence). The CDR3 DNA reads TGCAGTGCTAGAGACCGAACAGGGACCGAGCAGTACTTC. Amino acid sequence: CSARDRTGTEQYF.

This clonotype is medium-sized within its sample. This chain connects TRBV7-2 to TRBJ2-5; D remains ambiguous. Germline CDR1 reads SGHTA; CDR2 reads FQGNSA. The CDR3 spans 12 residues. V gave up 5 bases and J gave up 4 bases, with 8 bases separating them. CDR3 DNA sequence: TGTGCCAGCAGCCGCGGCCGAGAGACCCAGTACTTC. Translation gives CASSRGRETQYF.

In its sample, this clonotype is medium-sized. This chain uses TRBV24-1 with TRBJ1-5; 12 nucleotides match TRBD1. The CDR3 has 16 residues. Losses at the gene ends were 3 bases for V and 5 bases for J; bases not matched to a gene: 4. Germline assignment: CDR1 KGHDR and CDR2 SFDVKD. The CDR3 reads CATSDRDRGLDQPQHF. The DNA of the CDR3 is TGTGCCACCAGTGATCGGGACAGGGGGCTAGATCAGCCCCAGCATTTT.

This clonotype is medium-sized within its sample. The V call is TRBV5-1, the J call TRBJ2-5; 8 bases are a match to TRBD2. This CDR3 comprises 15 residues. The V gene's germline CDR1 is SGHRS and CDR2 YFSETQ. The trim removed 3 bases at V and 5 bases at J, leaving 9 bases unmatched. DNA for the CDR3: TGCGCCAGCAGCTCGGGACTAGGTCTTTGGGAGACCCAGTACTTC. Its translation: CASSSGLGLWETQYF.

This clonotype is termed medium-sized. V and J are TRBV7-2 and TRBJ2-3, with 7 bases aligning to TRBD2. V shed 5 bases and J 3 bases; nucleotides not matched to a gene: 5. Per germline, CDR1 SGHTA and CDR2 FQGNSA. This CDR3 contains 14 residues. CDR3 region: CASSRVGGTDTQYF. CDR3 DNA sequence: TGTGCCAGCAGCCGAGTCGGGGGGACAGATACGCAGTATTTT.